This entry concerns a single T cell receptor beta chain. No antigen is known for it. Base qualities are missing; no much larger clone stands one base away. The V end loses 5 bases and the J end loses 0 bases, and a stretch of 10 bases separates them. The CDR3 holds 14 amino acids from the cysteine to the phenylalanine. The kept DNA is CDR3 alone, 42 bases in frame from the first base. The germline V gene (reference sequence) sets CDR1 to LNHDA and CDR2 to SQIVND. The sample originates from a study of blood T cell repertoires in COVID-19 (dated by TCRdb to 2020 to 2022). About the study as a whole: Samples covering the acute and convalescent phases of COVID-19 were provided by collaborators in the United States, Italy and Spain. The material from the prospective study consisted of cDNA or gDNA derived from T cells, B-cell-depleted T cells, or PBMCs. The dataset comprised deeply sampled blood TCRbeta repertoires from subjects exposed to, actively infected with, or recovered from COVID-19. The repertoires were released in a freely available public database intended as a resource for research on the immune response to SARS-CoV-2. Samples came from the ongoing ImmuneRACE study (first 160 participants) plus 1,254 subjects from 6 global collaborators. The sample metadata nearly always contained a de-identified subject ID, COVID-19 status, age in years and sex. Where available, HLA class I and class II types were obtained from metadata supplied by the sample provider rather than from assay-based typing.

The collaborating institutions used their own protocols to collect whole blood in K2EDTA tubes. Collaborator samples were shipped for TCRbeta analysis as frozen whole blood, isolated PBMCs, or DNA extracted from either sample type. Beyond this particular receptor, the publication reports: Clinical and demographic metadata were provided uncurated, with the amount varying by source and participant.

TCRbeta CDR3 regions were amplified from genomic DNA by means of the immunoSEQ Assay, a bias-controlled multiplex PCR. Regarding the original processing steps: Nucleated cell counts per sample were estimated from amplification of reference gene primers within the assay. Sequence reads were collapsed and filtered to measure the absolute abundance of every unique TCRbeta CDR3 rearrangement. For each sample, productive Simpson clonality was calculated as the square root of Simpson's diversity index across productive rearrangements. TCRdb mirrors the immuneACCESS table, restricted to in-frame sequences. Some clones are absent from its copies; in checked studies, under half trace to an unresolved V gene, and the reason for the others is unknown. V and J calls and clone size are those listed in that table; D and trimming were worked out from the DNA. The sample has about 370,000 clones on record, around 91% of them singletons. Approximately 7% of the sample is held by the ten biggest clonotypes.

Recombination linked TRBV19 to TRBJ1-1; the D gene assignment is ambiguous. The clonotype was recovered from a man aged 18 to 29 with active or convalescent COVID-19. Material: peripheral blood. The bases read TGTGCCAGTAGTGTTATGAACATGAACACTGAAGCTTTCTTT. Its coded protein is CASSVMNMNTEAFF.